The 31 T cell receptor beta chains below all came from one sample that was sequenced in a study of T cells of healthy individuals. TCRdb passed the 5' RACE reads through MiXCR, listing each CDR3 protein once. The table shows 95,000 to 100,000 distinct CDR3 sequences, with approximately 15% occurring only once. The receptors were gathered from a human donor in good health.

This sequence joins TRBV3-1 and TRBJ1-5, with 10 nucleotides matching TRBD1. This CDR3 has 16 amino acids. V lost 3 bases and J lost 9; bases outside the gene matches: 11. The germline V gene has CDR1 LGHDT and CDR2 YNNKEL (reference sequence). The CDR3 DNA is TGTGCCAGCAGCCAGCTTACCGGGACAGGGGATGGGCCCCAGCATTTT. It yields the protein CASSQLTGTGDGPQHF.

This clonotype showed up just a few times. The rearrangement uses TRBV12-3 or TRBV12-4 and TRBJ2-1, with D possibly TRBD2 on 5 matching bases. The V and J ends lost 5 bases and 8 bases respectively, with 10 bases between them. The CDR3 totals 12 residues. The CDR3 reads CASSPLGYEQFF. The CDR3, as DNA: TGTGCCAGCAGTCCACTAGGCTATGAGCAGTTCTTC.

This clonotype was seen repeatedly, ten times or more. The chain uses TRBV6-6 and TRBJ1-5; TRBD1 agrees at 7 bases. J was trimmed by 2 bases and V by 6 bases; bases with no gene match: 4. This CDR3 is built from 14 residues. The germline gives CDR1 MNHNY, CDR2 SVGAGI (reference sequence). The CDR3 protein is CASSRDRGNQPQHF. The CDR3 nucleotides read TGTGCCAGCAGCCGCGACAGGGGCAATCAGCCCCAGCATTTT.

This rearrangement joins TRBV5-5 to TRBJ1-4; D may be TRBD1 (6 bases). The CDR3 loop spans 15 amino acids. Per germline, CDR1 SGHKS and CDR2 YYEKEE (reference sequence). V lost 1 base and J lost 3, with 10 bases in between. CDR3 in amino acids: CASSLSDSSNEKLFF. DNA for the CDR3: TGTGCCAGCAGCTTGTCGGACAGCTCTAATGAAAAACTGTTTTTT.

This clonotype was observed a few times. This sequence joins TRBV7-9 and TRBJ2-1; TRBD1 agrees at 8 bases. Germline V gives CDR1 SEHNR, CDR2 FQNEAQ (reference sequence). This CDR3 contains 16 residues. The V gene end was trimmed by 5 bases and the J gene end by 8 bases; junction bases not matched to a gene: 14. CDR3 amino acids: CASSIMGQVPSDEQFF. DNA for the CDR3: TGTGCCAGCAGCATAATGGGACAGGTGCCTTCCGATGAGCAGTTCTTC.

The DNA of the CDR3 is TGCAGTGCTCTCCCTGATAGCAATCAGCCCCAGCATTTT. Amino acids: CSALPDSNQPQHF. The chain joins TRBV20-1 to TRBJ1-5; no clear D gene. The CDR3 spans 13 residues. CDR1 and CDR2 from the germline V gene are DFQATT and SNEGSKA (reference sequence). With 5 bases removed from V and 0 bases from J, the gap between germline ends came to 8 bases.

The CDR3 coding sequence is TGTGCCAGCAACCCCTGGGCTCAACCGGGAGAGACCCAGTACTTC. Residues: CASNPWAQPGETQYF. The chain couples TRBV28 to TRBJ2-5, with D unresolved. Germline V gene data show CDR1 as MDHEN and CDR2 as SYDVKM. This CDR3 region has 15 residues. Trimming cost V 7 bases and J 4 bases, with 19 bases left between them.

V and J are TRBV7-2 and TRBJ1-4, with 7 bases aligning to TRBD1. CDR1 is SGHTA and CDR2 is FQGNSA in the germline V gene. The CDR3 spans 14 residues. V lost 5 bases and J lost 5; bases outside the gene matches: 5. CDR3 amino acids: CASSPDRLNEKLFF. The CDR3 DNA sequence: TGTGCCAGCAGCCCGGACAGGTTGAATGAAAAACTGTTTTTT.

This clonotype was counted only a few times. This chain uses TRBV11-2 with TRBJ2-7; no reliable D call. This CDR3 comprises 13 residues. CDR1 and CDR2 from the germline V gene are SGHAT and FQNNGV. With 5 bases removed from V and 6 bases from J, the gap between germline ends came to 14 bases. CDR3 residues: CASSAWPASEQYF. The CDR3 nucleotides are TGTGCCAGCAGCGCATGGCCCGCGAGCGAGCAGTACTTC.

This clonotype has ten or more counts. This chain joins TRBV28 and TRBJ2-7, with TRBD1 as a possible D gene (6 bases). The CDR3 loop spans 13 amino acids. Trimming cost V 2 bases and J 2 bases, with 7 bases left between them. Germline assignment: CDR1 MDHEN and CDR2 SYDVKM. The CDR3 region has the DNA TGTGCCAGCAGTTTAAGGGGGACCTACGAGCAGTACTTC. Its translation is CASSLRGTYEQYF.

The chain is built from TRBV7-2 and TRBJ1-1, with a weak D call TRBD1 (5 bases). The V gene lost 3 bases and the J gene lost 2 bases, with 10 bases spanning the gap. Germline assignment: CDR1 SGHTA and CDR2 FQGNSA. This CDR3 spans 14 amino acids. The CDR3 nucleotides read TGTGCCAGCAGCTTGGGGCCGACCAACACTGAAGCTTTCTTT. Protein product: CASSLGPTNTEAFF.

The genes are TRBV6-1 and TRBJ2-3; 12 bases are a match to TRBD2. Per germline, CDR1 MNHNS and CDR2 SASEGT. The CDR3 length is 15 residues. The ends lost 2 bases at V and 4 bases at J; junction bases unmatched: 1. The CDR3, as DNA: TGTGCCAGCAGTGAACTAGCGGGGGGGCCAGATACGCAGTATTTT. Translated: CASSELAGGPDTQYF.

This clonotype was counted ten times or more. The genes are TRBV3-1 and TRBJ1-5; D call uncertain. The CDR3 covers 13 residues. Trimming took off 0 bases at V and 7 bases at J, with 7 bases between the two ends. CDR1 is LGHDT and CDR2 is YNNKEL in the germline V gene (reference sequence). In nucleotides, the CDR3 is TGTGCCAGCAGCCAAGATCTCGGGCAGCCCCAGCATTTT. Protein: CASSQDLGQPQHF.

This clonotype has more than one count but fewer than ten. The J gene is TRBJ1-1, the V gene TRBV20-1, with D maybe TRBD1 (6 bases). The germline V gene encodes CDR1 DFQATT and CDR2 SNEGSKA (reference sequence). The CDR3 covers 15 residues. Trimming removed 6 bases at V and 5 bases at J, with 22 bases between. The CDR3 reads CSAPSDSHRRTEAFF. The CDR3 bases are TGCAGTGCCCCGTCGGACAGTCACCGGAGGACTGAAGCTTTCTTT.

This clonotype was recorded a few times. This chain uses TRBV7-6 with TRBJ1-6, with 7 bases lining up with TRBD1. Germline V gene sequence: CDR1 SGHVS, CDR2 FNYEAQ. The CDR3 sequence is 15 residues long. Trimming at V came to 2 bases and at J to 5 bases, leaving 3 bases not matched to a gene. The CDR3 reads CASSLQGGDNSPLHF. The CDR3 region has the DNA TGTGCCAGCAGCTTACAGGGGGGAGATAATTCACCCCTCCACTTT.

The chain carries TRBV7-8 and TRBJ2-6, with D possibly being TRBD1 (5 bases). V lost 0 bases, J lost 0 bases, and 15 bases lay in between. Germline lookup yields CDR1 SGHVS and CDR2 FQNEAQ. CDR3 length: 19 residues. The CDR3: CASSLATPDRDSGANVLTF. CDR3 DNA sequence: TGTGCCAGCAGCTTAGCGACCCCAGACAGAGACTCTGGGGCCAACGTCCTGACTTTC.

This clonotype showed up just once. The V gene is TRBV3-1, the J gene TRBJ2-7; TRBD2 matches 10 bases. Germline CDR1 reads LGHDT; CDR2 reads YNNKEL (reference sequence). V was clipped by 3 bases and J by 0 bases; unmatched bases: 5. The CDR3 is 16 amino acids. This chain's CDR3 is CASSHYLAGASYEQYF. CDR3 sequence (DNA): TGTGCCAGCAGCCACTACCTAGCGGGGGCCTCCTACGAGCAGTACTTC.

This clonotype came up many times. CDR3 sequence (DNA): TGCGCCAGCAGCCATAACGGGAGAACTGAAGCTTTCTTT. This codes for CASSHNGRTEAFF. The gene calls are TRBV4-1 and TRBJ1-1; D ambiguous. V was trimmed by 3 bases and J by 5 bases, leaving 10 bases between them. Germline V gene lookup returns CDR1 MGHRA and CDR2 YSYEKL. The CDR3 spans 13 residues.

The chain employs TRBV20-1 and TRBJ2-7; unclear D gene. V was pared by 3 bases and J by 2 bases, with 14 bases between. The CDR3 is made up of 14 amino acids. Per germline, CDR1 DFQATT and CDR2 SNEGSKA (reference sequence). CDR3 amino acids: CSARKTGSAYEQYF. CDR3 in DNA: TGCAGTGCTAGGAAGACGGGTTCAGCCTACGAGCAGTACTTC.

This clonotype has only one observation. The gene calls are TRBV27 and TRBJ2-5, with TRBD2 identical over 9 bases. The CDR3 is 14 amino acids. CDR1 is MNHEY, CDR2 SMNVEV, per germline (reference sequence). V shed 7 bases, J shed 5 bases, and the junction held 8 bases outside the gene matches. The CDR3 region has the DNA TGTGCCAGCACAGGGCGGGGGGGCCGGGAGACCCAGTACTTC. Amino acids: CASTGRGGRETQYF.

This clonotype was found many times. The CDR3 sequence is CASSYHRQGDGYTF. In DNA form, the CDR3 reads TGTGCCAGCAGTTACCATCGACAGGGCGATGGCTACACCTTC. The V call is TRBV6-5, the J call TRBJ1-2; 7 bases map to TRBD1. The germline gives CDR1 MNHEY, CDR2 SVGAGI. The V segment lost 2 bases and the J segment 6 bases; nucleotides outside the gene matches: 6. The length of the CDR3 is 14 residues.

This clonotype turned up a few times. The chain combines TRBV12-3 or TRBV12-4 with TRBJ1-1; 8 bases are shared with TRBD1. V lost 6 bases, J lost 5 bases, and 5 bases stayed unmatched. This CDR3 contains 13 residues. CDR3 nucleotides: TGTGCCAGCAGGAGGACAGGGAGGACTGAAGCTTTCTTT. Translating it yields CASRRTGRTEAFF.

In this sample, this clonotype turned up a few times. J is TRBJ1-2 and V is TRBV2; the D gene is possibly TRBD1 (6 bases). The V end lost 2 bases, the J end lost 4 bases, and 11 bases lay between the germline ends. CDR1 is SNHLY and CDR2 is FYNNEI in the germline V gene. This CDR3 is built from 14 residues. The CDR3: CASSETTGSYGYTF. CDR3 coding DNA: TGTGCCAGCAGTGAAACCACAGGGAGCTATGGCTACACCTTC.

This rearrangement joins TRBV4-2 to TRBJ2-7; the D is unclear. V lost 2 bases to trimming and J lost 2 bases, with 13 bases between them. The CDR3 runs 15 residues. CDR1 is LGHNA and CDR2 is YNFKEQ in the germline V gene. This chain's CDR3 is CASSQLLRGPYEQYF. Here the CDR3 DNA reads TGTGCCAGCAGCCAACTGTTGCGAGGCCCCTACGAGCAGTACTTC.

This clonotype was recorded a few times. The chain combines TRBV29-1 with TRBJ2-7; either TRBD1 or TRBD2 may fit D (7 bases each). The CDR3 runs to 13 residues. Germline CDR1 reads SQVTM; CDR2 reads ANQGSEA. Trimming cost V 5 bases and J 1 base, with 12 bases left between them. The CDR3 DNA sequence: TGCAGCGTTCAAGCGGGACAGTCCTACGAGCAGTACTTC. It encodes CSVQAGQSYEQYF.

The genes are TRBV27 and TRBJ1-6, with D perhaps TRBD1 (6 bases). V was clipped by 5 bases and J by 7 bases, with 18 bases between them. The CDR3 is 16 amino acids. The V gene's germline CDR1 is MNHEY and CDR2 SMNVEV (reference sequence). CDR3 nucleotides: TGTGCCAGCAGTCTTAAAAGTTTGGGGGGCAATTCACCCCTCCACTTT. Translating gives CASSLKSLGGNSPLHF.

This chain uses TRBV20-1 with TRBJ1-2, with 7 bases aligning to TRBD1. CDR3 length equals 12 residues. After removal of 7 bases from V and 8 bases from J, the junction contained 10 bases not matched to a gene. Germline CDR1 reads DFQATT; CDR2 reads SNEGSKA (reference sequence). CDR3 nucleotides: TGCAGTGTTGCCCAGGGGGATCAAGGCTACACCTTC. It yields the protein CSVAQGDQGYTF.

The V gene is TRBV7-8, the J gene TRBJ2-7; 7 nucleotides match TRBD2. Germline V gives CDR1 SGHVS, CDR2 FQNEAQ. The CDR3 extends over 14 amino acids. CDR3: CASNPSGATYEQYF. The CDR3, as DNA: TGTGCTTCGAACCCAAGCGGGGCGACCTACGAGCAGTACTTC. The entire variable domain, with the rest obtained from reference TRBV7-8 and TRBJ2-7, is as follows: GAGVSQSPRYKVAKRGQDVALRCDPISGHVSLFWYQQALGQGPEFLTYFQNEAQLDKSGLPSDRFFAERPEGSVSTLKIQRTQQEDSAVYLCASNPSGATYEQYFGPGTRLTVT.

This clonotype was detected ten times or more. This chain connects TRBV5-1 to TRBJ1-5, with D perhaps matching TRBD1 (5 bases). The germline V gene has CDR1 SGHRS and CDR2 YFSETQ. The CDR3 totals 13 residues. V shed 3 bases and J shed 1 base, with 5 bases lying between them. The CDR3, as DNA: TGCGCCAGCAGCTGGGACAGCAATCAGCCCCAGCATTTT. Translation: CASSWDSNQPQHF.

This clonotype was observed a few times. J is TRBJ2-7 and V is TRBV7-8; D is possibly TRBD2 (7 bases). Germline CDR1 is SGHVS and CDR2 is FQNEAQ. This CDR3 has 13 amino acids. V gave up 3 bases and J gave up 3 bases, with 9 bases separating them. The DNA of the CDR3 is TGTGCCAGCAGCTTGGGGGGGCTCTACGAGCAGTACTTC. As protein: CASSLGGLYEQYF.

This clonotype was observed once. The chain couples TRBV6-2 or TRBV6-3 to TRBJ2-7, with 7 bases matching TRBD1. J gave up 0 bases and V 4 bases, and 3 bases lay outside the gene matches. The V gene's germline CDR1 is MNHEY and CDR2 SVGEGT. The CDR3 length is 14 residues. The chain's CDR3 is CASSSGDSSYEQYF. In DNA, the CDR3 is TGTGCCAGCAGTTCTGGGGACAGCTCCTACGAGCAGTACTTC.